Below, 23 T cell receptor beta chains from the same sample are listed, as sequenced in a study of T-cell reconstitution after alpha-beta-depleted transplantation in children. Study outcomes and limitations: Several hundred graft clones that had expanded were reportedly the source of alpha-beta T cells about two months after transplant.

These receptors' antigens are unknown. Preparation of the TCRbeta library involved a method that used unique molecular identifiers. TCRdb reprocessed the PCR reads via MiXCR and lists one record per CDR3 protein. The data hold tens of thousands of distinct CDR3 sequences, with under 7.5% observed a single time. The sequencing used peripheral blood, collected 60 days after TCRalphabeta/CD19-depleted stem cell transplant. These receptor sequences come from a child younger than two who had a stem cell transplant for acute myeloid leukemia, so the T cells may come from the graft donor.

This clonotype has ten or more counts. The chain has TRBV29-1 and TRBJ2-7, with no clear D. CDR3 length: 14 amino acids. The germline V and J ends were trimmed by 0 bases and 2 bases, with 11 bases remaining between them. Per the germline V gene, CDR1 is SQVTM and CDR2 is ANQGSEA. The CDR3 reads CSVEDLLYPYEQYF. CDR3 sequence (DNA): TGCAGCGTTGAAGATCTGCTCTATCCCTACGAGCAGTACTTC.

This clonotype was observed many times. The CDR3 loop reads CASSFSTGAYEQYF. In DNA, the CDR3 is TGTGCCAGCAGCTTTTCGACAGGAGCCTACGAGCAGTACTTC. V usage is TRBV7-2 and J usage is TRBJ2-7, with TRBD1 as a possible D gene (6 bases). Germline loops: CDR1 SGHTA, CDR2 FQGNSA. The V end lost 3 bases, the J end lost 2 bases, and 11 bases lay between the germline ends. The CDR3 runs to 14 residues.

Details on this clonotype: Since a much larger clone is just one base distant, this may be a read error. The J gene is TRBJ2-2, the V gene TRBV5-1, with D unclear. Trimming took off 2 bases at V and 5 bases at J, with 13 bases between the two ends. Germline CDR1 SGHRS, CDR2 YFSETQ. The length of the CDR3 is 15 residues. This chain's CDR3 is CASSFRKGETGELFF. CDR3 in DNA: TGCGCCAGCAGCTTCCGGAAGGGCGAGACCGGGGAGCTGTTTTTT.

The genes are TRBV12-3 or TRBV12-4 and TRBJ2-6, with D unresolved. Trimming took off 8 bases at V and 0 bases at J, with 8 bases between the two ends. CDR3 length equals 14 residues. CDR3 protein: CASSHFSGANVLTF. The CDR3 region has the DNA TGTGCCAGCTCACATTTCTCTGGGGCCAACGTCCTGACTTTC.

This clonotype was detected ten times or more. The chain combines TRBV24-1 with TRBJ2-1; D is perhaps TRBD1 (5 bases). Germline loops: CDR1 KGHDR, CDR2 SFDVKD. The length of the CDR3 is 15 residues. V gave up 3 bases and J gave up 6 bases, with 14 bases separating them. The CDR3 DNA reads TGTGCCACCAGTGATGTGCAGGGTAGGGTCAATGAGCAGTTCTTC. Amino acids: CATSDVQGRVNEQFF.

This clonotype was recorded many times. This chain connects TRBV23-1 to TRBJ2-1; 9 nucleotides agree with TRBD2. TRBV23-1 counts as an open reading frame of uncertain function. V shed 0 bases, J shed 5 bases, and the junction held 8 bases outside the gene matches. This CDR3 comprises 17 residues. CDR3 in amino acids: CASSQSEGGRAHNEQFF. For the CDR3, the DNA is TGCGCCAGCAGTCAATCGGAGGGCGGGAGGGCCCACAATGAGCAGTTCTTC.

This clonotype appeared many times. Here the CDR3 DNA reads TGTGCCAGCAGCCACGACAGGGGCCGTGCAACTAATGAAAAACTGTTTTTT. Its protein is CASSHDRGRATNEKLFF. The genes are TRBV11-2 and TRBJ1-4; TRBD1 matches at 8 bases. The J segment lost 0 bases and the V segment lost 5 bases, leaving 8 bases of the junction unmatched. The CDR3 is 17 residues long. CDR1 SGHAT and CDR2 FQNNGV come from the germline V gene.

At least ten counts were recorded for this clonotype. The rearrangement uses TRBV5-5 and TRBJ2-5; 7 bases are a match to TRBD1. V dropped 3 bases and J dropped 5; count of bases not matched to a gene: 1. The CDR3 covers 12 residues. In germline, CDR1 is SGHKS, CDR2 YYEKEE (reference sequence). The CDR3 DNA is TGTGCCAGCAGCTGGGACAGCGAGACCCAGTACTTC. Its protein product is CASSWDSETQYF. The full variable domain, rest sourced from reference TRBV5-5 and TRBJ2-5, is DAGVTQSPTHLIKTRGQQVTLRCSPISGHKSVSWYQQVLGQGPQFIFQYYEKEERGRGNFPDRFSARQFPNYSSELNVNALLLGDSALYLCASSWDSETQYFGPGTRLLVL.

This clonotype was seen a few times. The rearrangement joins TRBV4-2 to TRBJ2-1; TRBD1 or TRBD2 may be the D gene (5 bases each). The CDR3 length is 18 residues. Trimming took 4 bases from V and 4 from J, leaving 23 bases between them. Germline CDR1 and CDR2: LGHNA and YNFKEQ. As DNA, the CDR3 is TGTGCCAGCAGCCTTCACGGGACCTCTAGCAGCCCTTACAATGAGCAGTTCTTC. As protein: CASSLHGTSSSPYNEQFF.

The chain uses TRBV7-8 and TRBJ2-7; tentative D call: TRBD2 (7 bases). CDR3 length: 15 residues. V shed 3 bases and J shed 4 bases, with 16 bases lying between them. In germline, CDR1 is SGHVS, CDR2 FQNEAQ. The CDR3 loop reads CASSLGGAVQYEQYF. In nucleotides, the CDR3 is TGTGCCAGCAGCTTGGGGGGGGCAGTACAGTACGAGCAGTACTTC.

This clonotype was counted ten times or more. The gene calls are TRBV5-6 and TRBJ2-1; 11 bases map to TRBD2. Trimming cost V 4 bases and J 7 bases; bases outside gene matches: 19. The CDR3 covers 19 residues. Germline V gives CDR1 SGHDT, CDR2 YYEEEE. As DNA, the CDR3 is TGTGCCAGCAGCACCTGGGCCGGGGGACTAGCGGTGGATCTAAATGAGCAGTTCTTC. It yields the protein CASSTWAGGLAVDLNEQFF.

The sample holds many counts of this clonotype. The chain employs TRBV6-1 and TRBJ2-2, with D perhaps matching TRBD1 (5 bases). Germline loops: CDR1 MNHNS, CDR2 SASEGT. This CDR3 has 16 residues. Trimming removed 8 bases from V and 0 bases from J, with 16 bases in between. In DNA form, the CDR3 reads TGTGCCAGCTACCCAAGGGGCGGACCGAACACCGGGGAGCTGTTTTTT. This codes for CASYPRGGPNTGELFF.

There are many counts of this clonotype. V usage is TRBV7-9 and J usage is TRBJ2-7; D call uncertain. V dropped 5 bases and J dropped 1 base, with 3 bases sitting between them. There are 11 residues in the CDR3. Germline CDR1 and CDR2: SEHNR and FQNEAQ (reference sequence). CDR3: CASSRSYEQYF. The CDR3, as DNA: TGTGCCAGCAGCCGATCCTACGAGCAGTACTTC. Complete variable domain (other parts from reference TRBV7-9 and TRBJ2-7): DTGVSQNPRHKITKRGQNVTFRCDPISEHNRLYWYRQTLGQGPEFLTYFQNEAQLEKSRLLSDRFSAERPKGSFSTLEIQRTEQGDSAMYLCASSRSYEQYFGPGTRLTVT.

The gene calls are TRBV6-6 and TRBJ1-1, with a possible D match to TRBD1 (6 bases). Per germline, CDR1 MNHNY and CDR2 SVGAGI (reference sequence). V was shortened by 2 bases and J by 5 bases, with 9 bases between the two germline ends. The CDR3 sequence is 13 residues long. The CDR3 loop reads CASSYQGKTEAFF. CDR3 nucleotides: TGTGCCAGCAGTTACCAGGGGAAGACTGAAGCTTTCTTT.

By proportion, this clonotype is medium-sized. Written as DNA, the CDR3 is TGTGCCAGCAGTGAATATGGGGGAGTAGGTTCCGGGGAGCAGTTCTTC. Its translation: CASSEYGGVGSGEQFF. This chain uses TRBV25-1 with TRBJ2-1; perhaps D is TRBD1 or TRBD2 (5 bases each). The V end lost 0 bases, the J end lost 10 bases, and 19 bases lay between the germline ends. The germline gives CDR1 MGHDK, CDR2 SYGVNS. The CDR3 has 16 residues.

The chain carries TRBV27 and TRBJ2-7; maybe TRBD2 (6 bases). The CDR3 has 13 amino acids. The V and J ends lost 7 bases and 0 bases respectively, with 10 bases between them. Germline loops: CDR1 MNHEY, CDR2 SMNVEV (reference sequence). DNA of the CDR3: TGTGCCAGCAAGGAGGGTCACTCCTACGAGCAGTACTTC. Translation: CASKEGHSYEQYF.

This clonotype was observed many times. This rearrangement joins TRBV29-1 to TRBJ2-2; TRBD1 matches 10 bases. This CDR3 has 17 amino acids. Losses at the gene ends were 3 bases for V and 3 bases for J; bases not matched to a gene: 10. The germline V gene has CDR1 SQVTM and CDR2 ANQGSEA. CDR3 bases: TGCAGCGTTGACGGCCGCGGGGACAGGGGCTACACCGGGGAGCTGTTTTTT. Translating gives CSVDGRGDRGYTGELFF.

The table lists this clonotype with many counts. The J gene is TRBJ2-3, the V gene TRBV12-3 or TRBV12-4, with D perhaps TRBD2 (5 bases). Trimming removed 7 bases at V and 1 base at J, with 9 bases between. This CDR3 is 13 amino acids long. The CDR3 DNA reads TGTGCCAGCACGGAGGAGGGCACAGATACGCAGTATTTT. This codes for CASTEEGTDTQYF.

Many counts were recorded for this clonotype. The chain carries TRBV6-5 and TRBJ2-5; 8 bases map to TRBD2. V lost 2 bases to trimming and J lost 4 bases; unmatched junction nucleotides: 9. The CDR3 consists of 16 residues. Germline CDR1 reads MNHEY; CDR2 reads SVGAGI. The CDR3 loop reads CASSYLSGKVGETQYF. As DNA, the CDR3 is TGTGCCAGCAGTTACCTTAGCGGGAAGGTAGGAGAGACCCAGTACTTC.

This clonotype was picked up many times. One end of the junction varies from germline; a read error may be responsible. This chain uses TRBV10-3 with TRBJ2-5, with TRBD1 as a possible D gene (6 bases). The CDR3 has 13 amino acids. Germline CDR1 and CDR2: ENHRY and SYGVKD. As DNA, the CDR3 is TGTGCCGTCAGCAGGGGAGAGGGCGAGACCCAGTACTTC. Amino acid sequence: CAVSRGEGETQYF.

Written as DNA, the CDR3 is TGTGCCTTCTGTTTAGCGCGATTGGCTAGAGGGGTCTTCAATGAGCAGTTCTTC. It codes for CAFCLARLARGVFNEQFF. The V gene is TRBV12-3 or TRBV12-4, the J gene TRBJ2-1; D may match TRBD1 or TRBD2 (5 bases each). The V end was cut by 11 bases, the J end by 6 bases, with 32 bases between. The CDR3 sequence is 18 residues long.

This chain links TRBV29-1 with TRBJ2-7, with a possible D match to TRBD2 (5 bases). Germline V lookup: CDR1 SQVTM, CDR2 ANQGSEA. V gave up 4 bases and J gave up 4 bases, with 14 bases separating them. The CDR3 runs to 13 residues. The CDR3, as DNA: TGCAGCGTTGGGAGCCGGGATTGGTACGAGCAGTACTTC. It yields the protein CSVGSRDWYEQYF.

The sample holds many counts of this clonotype. The chain uses TRBV5-6 and TRBJ1-5; no reliable D call. The germline V and J ends were trimmed by 1 base and 0 bases, with 11 bases remaining between them. Germline-derived CDR1 and CDR2 are SGHDT and YYEEEE. The length of the CDR3 is 16 residues. The CDR3 bases are TGTGCCAGCAGCTTGAACGGACTCTATAGCAATCAGCCCCAGCATTTT. Its protein is CASSLNGLYSNQPQHF.